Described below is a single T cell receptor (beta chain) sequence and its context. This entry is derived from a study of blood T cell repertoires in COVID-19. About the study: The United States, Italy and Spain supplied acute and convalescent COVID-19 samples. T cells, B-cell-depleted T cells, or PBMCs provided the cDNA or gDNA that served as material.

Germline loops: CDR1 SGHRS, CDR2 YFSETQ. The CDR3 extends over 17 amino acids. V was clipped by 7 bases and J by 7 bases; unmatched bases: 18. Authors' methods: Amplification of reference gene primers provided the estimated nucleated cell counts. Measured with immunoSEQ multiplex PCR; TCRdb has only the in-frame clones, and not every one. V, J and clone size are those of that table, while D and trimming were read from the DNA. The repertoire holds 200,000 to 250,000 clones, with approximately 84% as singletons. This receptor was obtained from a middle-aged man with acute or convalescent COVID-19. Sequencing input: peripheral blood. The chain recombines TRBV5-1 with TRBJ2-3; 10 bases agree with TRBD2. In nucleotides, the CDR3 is TGCGCCAGCGCCCAAGGAGCGGGGGGGCCTGGGGACTATACGCAGTATTTT. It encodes CASAQGAGGPGDYTQYF.